Below, 18 T cell receptor beta chains from the same sample are listed, as sequenced in a study of T cell responses to AZD1222 COVID-19 vaccine. TCRdb's copy holds only in-frame clones and misses some; the assay was immunoSEQ multiplex PCR. The sample carries 150,000 to 200,000 clones, about 88% recorded once. The sample in question was peripheral blood, obtained 28 days after the second AZD1222 dose. These receptors originate from an adult who received the AZD1222 COVID-19 vaccine.

This chain connects TRBV11-3 to TRBJ2-1, with TRBD1 identical over 8 bases. The V gene end was trimmed by 5 bases and the J gene end by 8 bases; junction bases not matched to a gene: 11. The V gene's germline CDR1 is SGHNT and CDR2 YENEEA. The CDR3 runs to 15 residues. CDR3 nucleotide sequence: TGTGCCAGCAGCAAAATGGGCGCGACAGGGGATGAGCAGTTCTTC. Protein sequence: CASSKMGATGDEQFF.

CDR3: CASSPPGTASTEAFF. DNA of the CDR3: TGTGCCAGCAGCCCCCCAGGGACCGCGAGCACTGAAGCTTTCTTT. The V call is TRBV7-6, the J call TRBJ1-1, with a possible D match to TRBD1 (5 bases). The CDR3 is made up of 15 amino acids. Germline CDR1 SGHVS, CDR2 FNYEAQ. The V and J ends lost 5 bases and 4 bases respectively, with 17 bases between them.

The V and J genes are TRBV2 and TRBJ1-1; tentative D call: TRBD1 (5 bases). Germline V lookup: CDR1 SNHLY, CDR2 FYNNEI. There are 15 residues in the CDR3. V lost 8 bases to trimming and J lost 0 bases, with 16 bases between them. The CDR3 nucleotides are TGTGCCAGCCTAGGGGCGACAGTAATGAACACTGAAGCTTTCTTT. As protein: CASLGATVMNTEAFF.

The chain employs TRBV7-8 and TRBJ2-7; TRBD1 agrees at 9 bases. Per the germline V gene, CDR1 is SGHVS and CDR2 is FQNEAQ. This CDR3 has 15 amino acids. The trim removed 5 bases at V and 1 base at J, leaving 6 bases unmatched. CDR3 DNA sequence: TGTGCCAGCAGCGGGACAGGGCGACATTCCTACGAGCAGTACTTC. Translation gives CASSGTGRHSYEQYF.

V is TRBV24-1 and J is TRBJ2-1; TRBD2 matches 11 bases. After removal of 0 bases from V and 6 bases from J, the junction contained 6 bases not matched to a gene. This CDR3 spans 17 amino acids. Germline CDR1 KGHDR, CDR2 SFDVKD. In DNA, the CDR3 is TGTGCCACCAGTGATTTGGCACTAGCGGGAGAAGGCAATGAGCAGTTCTTC. Protein: CATSDLALAGEGNEQFF.

The chain joins TRBV5-8 to TRBJ2-7, with unresolved D. The CDR3 is made up of 12 amino acids. Germline CDR1 SGHTS, CDR2 YDEGEE. The ends were cut back, 4 bases at V and 3 bases at J, with 8 bases in the middle. The CDR3 nucleotides read TGTGCCAGCAGCCGAGACCACTACGAGCAGTACTTC. Its protein is CASSRDHYEQYF.

The genes are TRBV5-1 and TRBJ2-5; tentative D call: TRBD1 (6 bases). The CDR3 has 15 amino acids. Trimming pared 1 base from V and 6 bases from J, leaving 16 bases between. Germline V CDR1 and CDR2: SGHRS, YFSETQ. CDR3 sequence reads: CASSLNQGFIKTQYF. Here the CDR3 DNA reads TGCGCCAGCAGCTTGAATCAGGGGTTCATAAAGACCCAGTACTTC.

The chain recombines TRBV12-5 with TRBJ2-5; D is perhaps TRBD1 (5 bases). CDR1 LGHNT and CDR2 FRNRAP come from the germline V gene. V lost 0 bases, J lost 0 bases, and 8 bases lay in between. The CDR3 covers 15 residues. Here the CDR3 reads CASGLVRGYQETQYF. The CDR3 bases are TGTGCTAGTGGTTTGGTAAGGGGCTACCAAGAGACCCAGTACTTC.

This clone appeared a single time. V usage is TRBV19 and J usage is TRBJ2-4; D gene uncertain. This CDR3 has 17 residues. Germline loops: CDR1 LNHDA, CDR2 SQIVND (reference sequence). V lost 3 bases and J 0 bases, leaving 15 bases between the germline ends. CDR3 sequence (DNA): TGTGCCAGTAGTATGGTGCCTGGGTTGGGAGCCAAAAACATTCAGTACTTC. It yields the protein CASSMVPGLGAKNIQYF. The full variable domain, rest sourced from reference TRBV19 and TRBJ2-4, is DGGITQSPKYLFRKEGQNVTLSCEQNLNHDAMYWYRQDPGQGLRLIYYSQIVNDFQKGDIAEGYSVSREKKESFPLTVTSAQKNPTAFYLCASSMVPGLGAKNIQYFGAGTRLSVL.

The chain couples TRBV6-1 to TRBJ1-2, with D possibly matching TRBD1 (6 bases). Looked up from germline, CDR1 is MNHNS and CDR2 is SASEGT. Trimming shortened V by 3 bases and J by 7 bases, and 15 bases separated the two germline ends. The CDR3 contains 14 residues. DNA of the CDR3: TGTGCCAGCAGTGAGTTCAGGGGTAAGGCTGGCTACACCTTC. This gives the protein CASSEFRGKAGYTF.

V and J are TRBV7-2 and TRBJ2-1, with TRBD2 matching over 7 bases. Per germline, CDR1 SGHTA and CDR2 FQGNSA. The CDR3 contains 14 residues. The trim removed 1 base at V and 7 bases at J, leaving 4 bases unmatched. Written as DNA, the CDR3 is TGTGCCAGCAGCTTAGTGGCGGGAGTTAATGAGCAGTTCTTC. This gives the protein CASSLVAGVNEQFF.

This clone occurred a few times. The gene calls are TRBV7-9 and TRBJ2-7; D is possibly TRBD2 (6 bases). The germline V and J ends were trimmed by 5 bases and 0 bases, with 14 bases remaining between them. This CDR3 has 15 residues. Germline V gene sequence: CDR1 SEHNR, CDR2 FQNEAQ (reference sequence). The CDR3 sequence is CASSAGTLDSYEQYF. The DNA for the CDR3 is TGTGCCAGCAGCGCGGGGACTCTTGACTCCTACGAGCAGTACTTC.

This chain links TRBV29-1 with TRBJ1-1; the D is unclear. V lost 3 bases, J lost 11 bases, and 10 bases lay in between. The CDR3 totals 10 residues. Germline CDR1 is SQVTM and CDR2 is ANQGSEA. CDR3 protein: CSVDSGRAFF. The CDR3 DNA reads TGCAGCGTTGACAGCGGGAGGGCTTTCTTT. The full variable domain, in which reference TRBV29-1 and TRBJ1-1 provide the parts outside the CDR3, is SAVISQKPSRDICQRGTSLTIQCQVDSQVTMMFWYRQQPGQSLTLIATANQGSEATYESGFVIDKFPISRPNLTFSTLTVSNMSPEDSSIYLCSVDSGRAFFGQGTRLTVV.

This clone was observed a single time. The chain is built from TRBV5-6 and TRBJ2-7; D uncertain. Trimming pared 4 bases from V and 2 bases from J, leaving 13 bases between. Per germline, CDR1 SGHDT and CDR2 YYEEEE. The CDR3 spans 14 residues. CDR3 loop: CASSPDQETYEQYF. Written as DNA, the CDR3 is TGTGCCAGCAGCCCTGATCAAGAAACCTACGAGCAGTACTTC.

This chain joins TRBV4-3 and TRBJ2-3; D is perhaps TRBD2 (6 bases). This CDR3 comprises 14 residues. Trimming stripped 5 bases from V and 3 bases from J, with 12 bases between. Germline V gives CDR1 LGHNA, CDR2 YSLEER. The CDR3: CASSYEAGTDTQYF. Written as DNA, the CDR3 is TGCGCCAGCAGCTACGAGGCGGGGACAGATACGCAGTATTTT.

The V call is TRBV19, the J call TRBJ2-7; TRBD1 matches at 7 bases. The J segment lost 3 bases and the V segment lost 7 bases, leaving 12 bases of the junction unmatched. The CDR3 sequence is 15 residues long. Germline values: CDR1 LNHDA, CDR2 SQIVND (reference sequence). The CDR3 DNA follows: TGTGCCAGTAAATCCGTGGCCTGGGACAGCTACGAGCAGTACTTC. Its protein product is CASKSVAWDSYEQYF.

This chain links TRBV7-2 with TRBJ2-3; weak D call: TRBD2 (5 bases). Deletions cut 4 bases from V and 2 bases from J, with 16 bases between. This CDR3 region has 16 residues. CDR1 and CDR2 from the germline V gene are SGHTA and FQGNSA. The chain's CDR3 is CASSSVGRRVTDTQYF. Written as DNA, the CDR3 is TGTGCCAGCAGCTCCGTGGGAAGGCGGGTCACAGATACGCAGTATTTT.

The chain recombines TRBV6-2 or TRBV6-3 with TRBJ2-3, with 8 bases that match TRBD2. Germline CDR1 is MNHEY and CDR2 is SVGEGT. V dropped 2 bases and J dropped 0; count of bases not matched to a gene: 7. This CDR3 has 17 residues. The CDR3 spells CASSYPVSGISTDTQYF. CDR3 nucleotides: TGTGCCAGCAGTTACCCAGTTAGCGGGATCAGCACAGATACGCAGTATTTT.